These 20 T cell receptor beta chains were all obtained from the same sample, sequenced in a study of shared clonotypes between healthy human individuals. The assay was immunoSEQ multiplex PCR, and TCRdb's table has in-frame clones only and misses some. Of some 1,900,000 clones listed, less than 95% are singletons. The naive CD8 fraction comprised CD45RO-negative cells positively selected for CCR7 and excluded terminally differentiated effector memory CD45RA+ cells. Sequenced sample: naive CD8+ T cells sorted from blood. These TCRs come from a man between 18 and 35 years old in good health.

The chain carries TRBV7-9 and TRBJ1-1; D remains ambiguous. The CDR3 has 15 residues. Germline V CDR1 and CDR2: SEHNR, FQNEAQ (reference sequence). Trimming removed 8 bases at V and 0 bases at J, with 16 bases between. The CDR3 nucleotides are TGTGCCAGCGGCGAGGAGGCAGGTTTGAACACTGAAGCTTTCTTT. It is translated as CASGEEAGLNTEAFF.

The chain links TRBV5-6 to TRBJ2-1; a possible D gene is TRBD1 (6 bases). The CDR3 is made up of 15 amino acids. From germline, CDR1 is SGHDT and CDR2 YYEEEE. Trimming took off 0 bases at V and 8 bases at J, with 15 bases between the two ends. CDR3 residues: CASSLAQQGTDEQFF. The CDR3, as DNA: TGTGCCAGCAGCTTGGCCCAACAGGGTACCGATGAGCAGTTCTTC.

The chain carries TRBV27 and TRBJ2-5; the match to TRBD1 covers 7 bases. Losses at the gene ends were 4 bases for V and 5 bases for J; bases not matched to a gene: 10. The CDR3 extends over 15 amino acids. Germline lookup yields CDR1 MNHEY and CDR2 SMNVEV (reference sequence). CDR3 in DNA: TGTGCCAGCAGTTCACTCGACAGGGTTGTGGAGACCCAGTACTTC. Its protein is CASSSLDRVVETQYF.

In regard to this clone: Distinct nucleotide sequences in the sample also encode this CDR3. The chain combines TRBV4-1 with TRBJ2-3; tentative D call: TRBD2 (5 bases). The length of the CDR3 is 14 residues. V shed 1 base and J shed 1 base, with 6 bases lying between them. Germline V gives CDR1 MGHRA, CDR2 YSYEKL. Here the CDR3 DNA reads TGCGCCAGCAGCCAAGTCGGGGGCACAGATACGCAGTATTTT. It encodes CASSQVGGTDTQYF.

The rearrangement links TRBV25-1 to TRBJ2-3; possibly TRBD2 for D (6 bases). Germline V gene sequence: CDR1 MGHDK, CDR2 SYGVNS. V was cut by 6 bases and J by 5 bases, with 9 bases left in between. The CDR3 is 12 residues long. The CDR3 protein is CASRWRGDTQYF. CDR3 DNA sequence: TGTGCCAGCAGGTGGAGGGGAGATACGCAGTATTTT.

The chain combines TRBV7-3 with TRBJ2-7; no clear D gene. Trimming pared 5 bases from V and 3 bases from J, leaving 11 bases between. Germline CDR1 SGHTA, CDR2 FQGTGA. The CDR3 extends over 13 amino acids. The CDR3 DNA is TGTGCCAGCAGCCAAGGGTGGGGCTACGAGCAGTACTTC. It codes for CASSQGWGYEQYF.

The rearrangement uses TRBV9 and TRBJ2-2, with D possibly matching TRBD2 (5 bases). V lost 6 bases and J lost 3, with 18 bases in between. Germline CDR1 is SGDLS and CDR2 is YYNGEE. The CDR3 is made up of 16 amino acids. CDR3 amino acids: CASTEGGTTYTGELFF. In DNA form, the CDR3 reads TGTGCCAGCACCGAGGGCGGAACAACCTACACCGGGGAGCTGTTTTTT.

The chain combines TRBV14 with TRBJ2-1, with D unresolved. In germline, CDR1 is SGHDN, CDR2 FVKESK. The V end lost 6 bases, the J end lost 0 bases, and 6 bases lay between the germline ends. There are 13 residues in the CDR3. In DNA, the CDR3 is TGTGCCAGCAGGGGTCGCTCCTACAATGAGCAGTTCTTC. This codes for CASRGRSYNEQFF.

The rearrangement uses TRBV10-2 and TRBJ2-1; 9 bases map to TRBD2. The CDR3 length is 13 residues. In germline, CDR1 is WSHSY, CDR2 SAAADI. V trimming: 9 bases; J trimming: 5 bases; junction bases outside the gene matches: 5. The CDR3 region has the DNA TGCGCCAGTTGGGCGGGAGGGCACAATGAGCAGTTCTTC. Protein: CASWAGGHNEQFF.

V usage is TRBV5-6 and J usage is TRBJ1-5; unclear D gene. The V gene lost 1 base and the J gene lost 2 bases, with 7 bases spanning the gap. This CDR3 has 14 residues. Germline loops: CDR1 SGHDT, CDR2 YYEEEE. The CDR3 is CASSLLVGNQPQHF. DNA for the CDR3: TGTGCCAGCAGCTTGTTGGTTGGCAATCAGCCCCAGCATTTT.

This chain connects TRBV27 to TRBJ2-7; 13 nucleotides line up with TRBD2. V shed 6 bases and J 3 bases; nucleotides not matched to a gene: 5. Looked up from germline, CDR1 is MNHEY and CDR2 is SMNVEV (reference sequence). CDR3 length: 15 residues. The CDR3 sequence is CASSAGTSGIYEQYF. CDR3 nucleotide sequence: TGTGCCAGCAGCGCCGGGACTAGCGGGATCTACGAGCAGTACTTC.

The chain is built from TRBV5-1 and TRBJ2-7, with a possible D match to TRBD2 (6 bases). In germline, CDR1 is SGHRS, CDR2 YFSETQ. The CDR3 consists of 15 residues. The V end was cut by 0 bases, the J end by 4 bases, with 14 bases between. CDR3 DNA: TGCGCCAGCAGCTTGGGGCGGGACGAGACTTACGAGCAGTACTTC. This gives the protein CASSLGRDETYEQYF.

The chain joins TRBV6-5 to TRBJ1-4, with D hard to call. This CDR3 is 15 amino acids long. CDR1 is MNHEY and CDR2 is SVGAGI in the germline V gene. The V end lost 0 bases, the J end lost 0 bases, and 5 bases lay between the germline ends. The CDR3 region has the DNA TGTGCCAGCAGTTACTCCGATGCAACTAATGAAAAACTGTTTTTT. Translating it yields CASSYSDATNEKLFF.

This clone has only one observation. The CDR3 coding sequence is TGTGCCAGCAGCGTAGTAGTCATGGGAGATGGGGCTGAAGCTTTCTTT. It codes for CASSVVVMGDGAEAFF. This rearrangement joins TRBV9 to TRBJ1-1; D ambiguous. The CDR3 has 16 residues. The germline V gene has CDR1 SGDLS and CDR2 YYNGEE. Trimming pared 0 bases from V and 6 bases from J, leaving 18 bases between. Full variable domain (remainder filled in from reference TRBV9 and TRBJ1-1): DSGVTQTPKHLITATGQRVTLRCSPRSGDLSVYWYQQSLDQGLQFLIQYYNGEERAKGNILERFSAQQFPDLHSELNLSSLELGDSALYFCASSVVVMGDGAEAFFGQGTRLTVV.

CDR3 sequence: CAWGGGGSYEQYF. CDR3 coding DNA: TGTGCCTGGGGCGGAGGGGGCTCCTACGAGCAGTACTTC. This rearrangement joins TRBV30 to TRBJ2-7; D is possibly TRBD1 or TRBD2 (6 bases each). Trimming left V 5 bases short and J 0 bases short, with 11 bases between. Germline CDR1 GTSNPN, CDR2 SVGIG (reference sequence). The CDR3 extends over 13 amino acids.

The CDR3 reads CASSLVVSHEQFF. CDR3 bases: TGTGCCAGCAGCTTAGTAGTTTCCCATGAGCAGTTCTTC. The genes are TRBV7-9 and TRBJ2-1; D remains unclear. Trimming stripped 1 base from V and 8 bases from J, with 9 bases between. CDR3 length equals 13 residues. CDR1 is SEHNR and CDR2 is FQNEAQ in the germline V gene (reference sequence).

This sequence joins TRBV13 and TRBJ2-7, with D perhaps assigned TRBD1 or TRBD2 (5 bases each). The germline CDR1 and CDR2 sequences are PRHDT and FYEKMQ (reference sequence). Trimming pared 1 base from V and 1 base from J, leaving 11 bases between. The CDR3 extends over 15 amino acids. The CDR3 DNA reads as TGTGCCAGCAGCTTAGTATCAGGGACGTCCTACGAGCAGTACTTC. It yields the protein CASSLVSGTSYEQYF.

V usage is TRBV4-1 and J usage is TRBJ2-4; the D is unclear. The CDR3 contains 15 residues. Germline loops: CDR1 MGHRA, CDR2 YSYEKL. V dropped 1 base and J dropped 8 bases, with 15 bases sitting between them. This CDR3 reads CASSQVGPISDIQYF. The CDR3 DNA reads as TGCGCCAGCAGCCAAGTTGGCCCGATCAGCGACATTCAGTACTTC.

This clone has only one observation. The chain has TRBV10-3 and TRBJ2-7, with 7 bases matching TRBD1. The trim removed 0 bases at V and 3 bases at J, leaving 8 bases unmatched. This CDR3 contains 16 residues. CDR1 ENHRY and CDR2 SYGVKD come from the germline V gene. Here the CDR3 DNA reads TGTGCCATCAGTGAGTCAGGACAGGTGTCCATCTACGAGCAGTACTTC. The encoded protein is CAISESGQVSIYEQYF.

This chain's CDR3 is CASSELEGYHNSPLHF. CDR3 sequence (DNA): TGCGCCAGCAGTGAGCTGGAGGGGTACCATAATTCACCCCTCCACTTT. This chain uses TRBV10-2 with TRBJ1-6; D possibly corresponds to TRBD1 (5 bases). The CDR3 loop spans 16 amino acids. Germline V lookup: CDR1 WSHSY, CDR2 SAAADI. The V end lost 2 bases, the J end lost 5 bases, and 13 bases lay between the germline ends.